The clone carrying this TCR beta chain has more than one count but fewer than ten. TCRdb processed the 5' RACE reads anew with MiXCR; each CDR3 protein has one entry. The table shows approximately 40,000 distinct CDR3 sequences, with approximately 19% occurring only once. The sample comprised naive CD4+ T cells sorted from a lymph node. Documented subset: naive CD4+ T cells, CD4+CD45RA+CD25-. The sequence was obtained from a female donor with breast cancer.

CDR3 DNA sequence: TGTGCCAGCAGCTTAAGACCGGGACTAGCGGCTAGCACAGATACGCAGTATTTT. Protein: CASSLRPGLAASTDTQYF. The genes are TRBV7-2 and TRBJ2-3, with TRBD2 identical over 11 bases. This CDR3 is 18 amino acids long. The germline CDR1 and CDR2 sequences are SGHTA and FQGNSA. Unmatched junction bases numbered 7, after V lost 2 bases and J lost 0 bases.